Listed below are T cell receptor beta chains from one sample, sequenced in a study of T cells in Graves' hyperthyroidism and ophthalmopathy. One entry per CDR3 protein results from TCRdb running MiXCR on the multiplex PCR reads. In the table there are approximately 400,000 distinct CDR3 sequences, roughly 15% of which are singletons. Sequencing was carried out using blood. The source is a woman aged 25 to 45 with Graves' ophthalmopathy. Both conserved end residues are part of each CDR3. A D gene is named only where the DNA matches it firmly. Size is stated for part of the rows, as once, few or many counts, or as a class when the clone is expanded.

j_call: TRBJ2-1
d_call: TRBD2
clone_size: .
v_call: TRBV6-2/TRBV6-3
cdr3_aa: CASSYPASGNNEQFF
cdr3_nt: TGTGCCAGCAGTTACCCCGCTAGCGGCAACAATGAGCAGTTCTTC

j_call: TRBJ2-5
d_call: .
clone_size: many
v_call: TRBV11-1
cdr3_aa: CASSLAPVETQYF
cdr3_nt: TGTGCCAGCAGCTTAGCGCCCGTTGAGACCCAGTACTTC

j_call: TRBJ1-6
d_call: .
clone_size: many
v_call: TRBV20-1
cdr3_aa: CSAIRDILGNSPLHF
cdr3_nt: TGCAGTGCTATCCGGGACATCCTCGGGAATTCACCCCTCCACTTT

j_call: TRBJ2-2
d_call: .
clone_size: many
v_call: TRBV7-2
cdr3_aa: CASSSGPSAGELFF
cdr3_nt: TGTGCCAGCAGCTCCGGACCCTCGGCCGGGGAGCTGTTTTTT

j_call: TRBJ1-4
d_call: .
clone_size: many
v_call: TRBV3-1
cdr3_aa: CASSHRQLNEKLFF
cdr3_nt: TGTGCCAGCAGCCATAGACAGCTTAATGAAAAACTGTTTTTT

j_call: TRBJ2-7
d_call: .
clone_size: many
v_call: TRBV6-2/TRBV6-3
cdr3_aa: CASSRSNSYEQYF
cdr3_nt: TGTGCCAGCAGCCGGTCGAACTCCTACGAGCAGTACTTC

j_call: TRBJ1-2
d_call: TRBD1
clone_size: .
v_call: TRBV2
cdr3_aa: CASTPRDSANYGYTF
cdr3_nt: TGTGCCAGCACCCCCCGGGACAGTGCTAACTATGGCTACACCTTC

j_call: TRBJ2-5
d_call: .
clone_size: .
v_call: TRBV3-1
cdr3_aa: CASSQGMGGFYQETQYF
cdr3_nt: TGTGCCAGCAGCCAAGGTATGGGCGGTTTTTACCAAGAGACCCAGTACTTC

j_call: TRBJ1-4
d_call: TRBD1
clone_size: many
v_call: TRBV7-9
cdr3_aa: CASSRSGGDEKLFF
cdr3_nt: TGTGCCAGCAGCCGCTCAGGGGGCGATGAAAAACTGTTTTTT

j_call: TRBJ2-1
d_call: TRBD1
clone_size: many
v_call: TRBV6-2/TRBV6-3
cdr3_aa: CASSPRDRGYNEQFF
cdr3_nt: TGTGCCAGCAGTCCCCGGGACAGGGGCTACAATGAGCAGTTCTTC

j_call: TRBJ1-2
d_call: .
clone_size: .
v_call: TRBV7-9
cdr3_aa: CASSLVAGRGYLFGGYTF
cdr3_nt: TGTGCCAGCAGCTTAGTCGCAGGGAGGGGCTATTTGTTCGGTGGCTACACCTTC

j_call: TRBJ1-2
d_call: .
clone_size: .
v_call: TRBV5-1
cdr3_aa: CASSETGTDGYTF
cdr3_nt: TGCGCCAGCAGCGAAACCGGGACCGATGGCTACACCTTC

j_call: TRBJ1-2
d_call: .
clone_size: .
v_call: TRBV29-1
cdr3_aa: CSVEGPHMGYTF
cdr3_nt: TGCAGCGTTGAGGGACCCCACATGGGCTACACCTTC

j_call: TRBJ2-3
d_call: .
clone_size: many
v_call: TRBV7-3
cdr3_aa: CASSLLSGADTQYF
cdr3_nt: TGTGCCAGCAGCCTTCTCAGCGGCGCAGATACGCAGTATTTT

j_call: TRBJ2-5
d_call: .
clone_size: .
v_call: TRBV20-1
cdr3_aa: CSARDLSGGETQYF
cdr3_nt: TGCAGTGCTAGAGACCTCTCTGGGGGGGAGACCCAGTACTTC

j_call: TRBJ2-1
d_call: .
clone_size: many
v_call: TRBV5-1
cdr3_aa: CASSLGLLNEQFF
cdr3_nt: TGCGCCAGCAGCTTGGGACTTCTTAATGAGCAGTTCTTC

j_call: TRBJ1-2
d_call: TRBD1
clone_size: .
v_call: TRBV5-6
cdr3_aa: CASSLGLQGDYGYTF
cdr3_nt: TGTGCCAGCAGCTTGGGACTACAGGGGGACTATGGCTACACCTTC

j_call: TRBJ1-1
d_call: TRBD1
clone_size: many
v_call: TRBV29-1
cdr3_aa: CSVPTGSSTEAFF
cdr3_nt: TGCAGCGTCCCGACAGGGTCAAGCACTGAAGCTTTCTTT

j_call: TRBJ2-7
d_call: .
clone_size: many
v_call: TRBV24-1
cdr3_aa: CATNRTDNYEQYF
cdr3_nt: TGTGCCACCAATAGGACAGACAACTACGAGCAGTACTTC

j_call: TRBJ2-6
d_call: .
clone_size: .
v_call: TRBV20-1
cdr3_aa: CSARDVGMGYSGANVLTF
cdr3_nt: TGCAGTGCTAGAGATGTCGGAATGGGGTACTCTGGGGCCAACGTCCTGACTTTC

j_call: TRBJ1-4
d_call: .
clone_size: .
v_call: TRBV7-8
cdr3_aa: CASSLIGQTNEKLFF
cdr3_nt: TGTGCCAGCAGCTTAATAGGGCAGACGAATGAAAAACTGTTTTTT

j_call: TRBJ1-2
d_call: TRBD1
clone_size: many
v_call: TRBV20-1
cdr3_aa: CSAQSGTGRGYTF
cdr3_nt: TGCAGTGCACAATCCGGGACAGGTAGAGGCTACACCTTC

j_call: TRBJ2-4
d_call: TRBD1
clone_size: few
v_call: TRBV29-1
cdr3_aa: CSVAPGTGGGNIQYF
cdr3_nt: TGCAGCGTAGCCCCCGGGACAGGGGGCGGAAACATTCAGTACTTC

j_call: TRBJ2-7
d_call: TRBD2
clone_size: few
v_call: TRBV9
cdr3_aa: CASSVEASGTYEQYF
cdr3_nt: TGTGCCAGCAGCGTAGAGGCTAGCGGTACCTACGAGCAGTACTTC

j_call: TRBJ2-1
d_call: TRBD1
clone_size: many
v_call: TRBV10-1
cdr3_aa: CARMGQGKVQNEQFF
cdr3_nt: TGCGCCAGGATGGGACAGGGAAAGGTTCAGAATGAGCAGTTCTTC

j_call: TRBJ2-7
d_call: .
clone_size: few
v_call: TRBV2
cdr3_aa: CASNRDTAYEQYF
cdr3_nt: TGTGCCAGCAACCGGGACACCGCCTACGAGCAGTACTTC

j_call: TRBJ2-7
d_call: .
clone_size: few
v_call: TRBV20-1
cdr3_aa: CSALGGLLYYEQYF
cdr3_nt: TGCAGTGCCCTTGGAGGCCTCCTGTACTACGAGCAGTACTTC

j_call: TRBJ1-5
d_call: .
clone_size: many
v_call: TRBV12-3/TRBV12-4
cdr3_aa: CASSLGVVDSNQPQHF
cdr3_nt: TGTGCCAGCAGTTTGGGGGTTGTGGATAGCAATCAGCCCCAGCATTTT

j_call: TRBJ1-1
d_call: .
clone_size: many
v_call: TRBV29-1
cdr3_aa: CSVVGLHMNTEAFF
cdr3_nt: TGCAGCGTTGTTGGACTTCATATGAACACTGAAGCTTTCTTT

j_call: TRBJ2-2
d_call: .
clone_size: .
v_call: TRBV5-8
cdr3_aa: CASSRVGGKNTGELFF
cdr3_nt: TGTGCCAGCAGCCGGGTTGGGGGGAAGAACACCGGGGAGCTGTTTTTT

j_call: TRBJ1-1
d_call: .
clone_size: many
v_call: TRBV19
cdr3_aa: CASSSDRLNTEAFF
cdr3_nt: TGTGCCAGCAGCTCCGACAGATTGAACACTGAAGCTTTCTTT

j_call: TRBJ1-1
d_call: TRBD1
clone_size: .
v_call: TRBV27
cdr3_aa: CASSFRTDRDSAVGKAFF
cdr3_nt: TGTGCCAGCAGTTTCCGTACGGACAGGGACTCTGCTGTGGGTAAAGCTTTCTTT

j_call: TRBJ2-7
d_call: TRBD2
clone_size: many
v_call: TRBV20-1
cdr3_aa: CSGYSAGGSYEQYF
cdr3_nt: TGCAGTGGCTATTCAGCGGGGGGGTCCTACGAGCAGTACTTC

j_call: TRBJ2-3
d_call: .
clone_size: many
v_call: TRBV12-3/TRBV12-4
cdr3_aa: CASTLDARFPDTQYF
cdr3_nt: TGTGCCAGCACCCTAGACGCTAGGTTTCCAGATACGCAGTATTTT

j_call: TRBJ1-1
d_call: .
clone_size: many
v_call: TRBV2
cdr3_aa: CASRKSPTGQAFF
cdr3_nt: TGTGCCAGCAGGAAGAGCCCGACAGGCCAAGCTTTCTTT

j_call: TRBJ1-6
d_call: .
clone_size: many
v_call: TRBV4-1
cdr3_aa: CASSPLWEYNSPLHF
cdr3_nt: TGCGCCAGCAGCCCCCTGTGGGAATATAATTCACCCCTCCACTTT

j_call: TRBJ2-1
d_call: TRBD2
clone_size: many
v_call: TRBV24-1
cdr3_aa: CATSDFRGGADNEQFF
cdr3_nt: TGTGCCACCAGTGATTTCCGCGGGGGGGCGGACAATGAGCAGTTCTTC

j_call: TRBJ2-7
d_call: TRBD1
clone_size: .
v_call: TRBV20-1
cdr3_aa: CSARGHPDRGTPYEQYF
cdr3_nt: TGCAGTGCTAGAGGACATCCGGACAGGGGGACCCCCTACGAGCAGTACTTC

j_call: TRBJ2-7
d_call: .
clone_size: many
v_call: TRBV28
cdr3_aa: CGVFGAGSYEQYF
cdr3_nt: TGTGGAGTATTCGGGGCAGGGTCTTACGAGCAGTACTTC

j_call: TRBJ1-1
d_call: .
clone_size: many
v_call: TRBV12-3/TRBV12-4
cdr3_aa: CASRLTGFSTEAFF
cdr3_nt: TGTGCCAGCAGACTAACAGGGTTTTCTACTGAAGCTTTCTTT

j_call: TRBJ2-7
d_call: .
clone_size: .
v_call: TRBV5-4
cdr3_aa: CASSFTGWTDYEQYF
cdr3_nt: TGTGCCAGCAGCTTTACGGGGTGGACGGACTACGAGCAGTACTTC

j_call: TRBJ1-2
d_call: .
clone_size: many
v_call: TRBV30
cdr3_aa: CAWSVRRGGNGYTF
cdr3_nt: TGTGCCTGGAGTGTACGTAGGGGTGGAAATGGCTACACCTTC

j_call: TRBJ2-1
d_call: .
clone_size: many
v_call: TRBV30
cdr3_aa: CAWMVQDRPDNEQFF
cdr3_nt: TGTGCCTGGATGGTACAGGACCGACCCGACAATGAGCAGTTCTTC

j_call: TRBJ2-3
d_call: .
clone_size: many
v_call: TRBV5-8
cdr3_aa: CASSWDSADTQYF
cdr3_nt: TGTGCCAGCAGCTGGGATTCGGCGGATACGCAGTATTTT

j_call: TRBJ2-1
d_call: .
clone_size: .
v_call: TRBV28
cdr3_aa: CASRATWGETYNEQFF
cdr3_nt: TGTGCCAGCAGGGCGACGTGGGGGGAGACCTACAATGAGCAGTTCTTC

j_call: TRBJ2-1
d_call: TRBD2
clone_size: .
v_call: TRBV7-9
cdr3_aa: CASSFLAGGLNEQFF
cdr3_nt: TGTGCCAGCAGCTTTCTAGCGGGGGGGCTTAATGAGCAGTTCTTC

j_call: TRBJ1-6
d_call: .
clone_size: many
v_call: TRBV3-1
cdr3_aa: CASSHGRANSPLHF
cdr3_nt: TGTGCCAGCAGCCACGGCAGGGCGAATTCACCCCTCCACTTT